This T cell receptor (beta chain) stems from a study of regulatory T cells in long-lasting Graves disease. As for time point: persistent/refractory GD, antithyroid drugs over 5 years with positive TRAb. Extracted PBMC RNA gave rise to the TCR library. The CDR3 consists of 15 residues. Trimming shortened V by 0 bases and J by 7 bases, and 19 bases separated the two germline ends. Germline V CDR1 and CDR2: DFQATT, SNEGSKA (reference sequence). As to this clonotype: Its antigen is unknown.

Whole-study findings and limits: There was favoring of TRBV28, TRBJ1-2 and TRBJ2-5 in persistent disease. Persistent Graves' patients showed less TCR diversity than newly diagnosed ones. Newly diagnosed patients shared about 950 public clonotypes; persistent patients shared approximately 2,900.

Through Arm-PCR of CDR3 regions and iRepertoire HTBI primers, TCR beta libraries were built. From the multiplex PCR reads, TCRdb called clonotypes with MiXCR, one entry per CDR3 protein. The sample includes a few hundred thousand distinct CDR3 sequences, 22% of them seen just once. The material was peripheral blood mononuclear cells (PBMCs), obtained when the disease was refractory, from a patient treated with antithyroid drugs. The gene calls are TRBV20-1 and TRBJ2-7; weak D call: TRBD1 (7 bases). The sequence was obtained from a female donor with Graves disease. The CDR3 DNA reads TGCAGTGCTAGAGATGGGAGACAGGGACTCTGGGAGCAGTACTTC. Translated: CSARDGRQGLWEQYF.